This TCR beta chain was captured by sequencing in a study of T cells of healthy individuals. This clonotype was counted only a few times. V dropped 3 bases and J dropped 6; count of bases not matched to a gene: 3. The germline CDR1 and CDR2 sequences are MNHEY and SMNVEV (reference sequence). CDR3 length equals 13 residues. MiXCR, run by TCRdb on the 5' RACE reads, gives a single entry per CDR3 protein. The data show fewer than 70,000 distinct CDR3 sequences, 14% to 15% seen once. This chain links TRBV27 with TRBJ2-5; TRBD2 aligns across 8 bases. This TCR was recovered from a human donor in good health. The CDR3 sequence: CASSFGGGQTQYF. In DNA, the CDR3 is TGTGCCAGCAGTTTCGGGGGGGGGCAGACCCAGTACTTC.